One T cell receptor (beta chain) is described in this entry. Antigen: not known. 60 Vbeta and 13 Jbeta primers were used in PCR. TCRdb keeps only in-frame clones here, not all; method: immunoSEQ multiplex PCR. The table shows 150,000 to 200,000 clones, with approximately 88% occurring only once. These data belong to a study of cytomegalovirus exposure and HLA in healthy donors. General observations from the study: V segments that were indistinguishable, TRBV6-2 and TRBV6-3 among them, were omitted from analysis.

CDR3 length: 17 amino acids. Germline V gives CDR1 SGHVS, CDR2 FNYEAQ. Trimming took 5 bases from V and 5 from J; bases not matched to a gene: 12. The receptor was isolated from a boy younger than 18 in good health and CMV-seronegative. This sequence joins TRBV7-6 and TRBJ2-2; 9 nucleotides line up with TRBD1. Sequencing was carried out using PBMCs. The CDR3 DNA is TGTGCCAGCAGCCGAATTCAGGGACAGGGTAGGACCGGGGAGCTGTTTTTT. It codes for CASSRIQGQGRTGELFF.